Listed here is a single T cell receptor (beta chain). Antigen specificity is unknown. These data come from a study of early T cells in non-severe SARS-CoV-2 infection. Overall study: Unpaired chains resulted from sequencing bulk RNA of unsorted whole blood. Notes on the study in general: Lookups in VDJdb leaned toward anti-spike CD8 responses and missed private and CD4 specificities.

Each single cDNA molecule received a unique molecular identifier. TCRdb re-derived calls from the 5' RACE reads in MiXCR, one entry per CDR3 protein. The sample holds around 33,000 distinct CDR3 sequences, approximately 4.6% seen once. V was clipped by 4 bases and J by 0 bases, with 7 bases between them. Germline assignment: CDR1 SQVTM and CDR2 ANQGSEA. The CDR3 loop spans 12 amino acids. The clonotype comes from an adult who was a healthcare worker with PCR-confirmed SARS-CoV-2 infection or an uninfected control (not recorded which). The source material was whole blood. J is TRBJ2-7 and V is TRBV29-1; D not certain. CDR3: CSVVGDSYEQYF. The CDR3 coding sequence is TGCAGCGTTGTTGGGGACTCCTACGAGCAGTACTTC.